The entry below describes one T cell receptor beta chain. No antigen is known for it. The study sequenced cultured CD4+ T cell DNA using the Oncomine TCR Beta short-read assay. Investigators obtained genomic DNA by extraction from cultured CD4+ T cells. TCRdb called the PCR reads again in MiXCR, with one record for every CDR3 protein. The repertoire consists of 8,500 to 14,000 distinct CDR3 sequences, with around 40% occurring once and the leading ten covering roughly 21%. This record comes from a study of vaccination and CD4 T cells after COVID-19. The wider study: Blood was drawn a median around 70 days post second dose, range 14 to 241.

This CDR3 contains 16 residues. CDR1 is SGHTA and CDR2 is FQGNSA in the germline V gene. The V end was cut by 1 base, the J end by 1 base, with 14 bases between. Noted treatment: roughly 10-day PBMC culture with coronavirus spike peptide pools or control peptides (ViraFEST assay). Harvesting of the unexposed donor's CD4+ T cells predated the COVID-19 pandemic (2011-2018). With peptide pools, ViraFEST first expanded antigen-specific T cells and afterwards sequenced their TCRs. Sample: CD4+ T cells from blood, cultured in vitro. This sequence joins TRBV7-2 and TRBJ2-7; D remains unclear. This receptor was taken from a human donor in good health. The CDR3 region is CASSLGSADLSYEQYF. In DNA form, the CDR3 reads TGTGCCAGCAGCTTAGGCTCGGCGGACCTTTCCTACGAGCAGTACTTC.